The sequence of this T cell receptor beta chain was determined in a study of CD8 T cells in ankylosing spondylitis. V lost 2 bases and J 1 base, leaving 6 bases between the germline ends. The CDR3 consists of 14 residues. Germline V gene data show CDR1 as ENHRY and CDR2 as SYGVKD. In this sample, this clonotype turned up many times. Each CDR3 protein gets one entry after TCRdb re-called the 5' RACE reads with MiXCR. The data contain 200,000 or so distinct CDR3 sequences, 10% to 15% of them singletons. The sample taken for sequencing was blood, either unsorted or a sorted T cell fraction (not recorded which). The sequence derives from a female donor with ankylosing spondylitis or in good health (not recorded which). The chain couples TRBV10-3 to TRBJ2-1; possible D gene TRBD2, 6 bases. CDR3 DNA sequence: TGTGCCATCAGTGAGGGGACTTCCTACAATGAGCAGTTCTTC. Amino acid sequence: CAISEGTSYNEQFF.